The rows below give T cell receptor beta chains drawn from one sample of a study of blood T cell repertoires in COVID-19. Repertoires were generated with immunoSEQ multiplex PCR, while TCRdb's copy carries only in-frame clones and drops some. This table has more than 45,000 clones, about 80% appearing once. The sample consisted of peripheral blood. The receptors come from a human donor in a cohort sampled during active COVID-19. Each CDR3 is given with its conserved first and last residue. The D gene is left open where the match is weak. Clone size is stated in some rows and not others, as once, few, many or a class when expanded.

>TRBD1|TRBJ2-1|-|TRBV9
CASSDRDRGRVGNEQFF
TGTGCCAGCAGCGACCGGGACAGGGGGCGAGTGGGCAATGAGCAGTTCTTC
>TRBD1|TRBJ1-3|-|TRBV19
CASSGGAKTGPGNTIYF
TGTGCCAGTAGTGGGGGCGCTAAGACAGGGCCTGGAAACACCATATATTTT
>-|TRBJ2-3|once|TRBV2
CASSGTGRGTDTQYF
TGTGCCAGCAGTGGGACAGGGAGGGGCACAGATACGCAGTATTTT
>-|TRBJ1-2|once|TRBV4-1
CASSQPTGGANYGYTF
TGCGCCAGCAGCCAACCTACGGGGGGGGCTAACTATGGCTACACCTTC
>-|TRBJ2-1|-|TRBV14
CASSPLGHTYNEQFF
TGTGCCAGCAGCCCTTTGGGACATACTTACAATGAGCAGTTCTTC
>-|TRBJ2-1|-|TRBV5-5
CASSLLSSAYNEQFF
TGTGCCAGCAGCCTGTTGAGTAGCGCCTACAATGAGCAGTTCTTC
>-|TRBJ2-1|-|TRBV5-1
CASSLALVSYNEQFF
TGCGCCAGCAGCTTGGCCCTAGTCTCCTACAATGAGCAGTTCTTC
>-|TRBJ2-5|-|TRBV5-1
CASSLGRGETQYF
TGCGCCAGCAGCTTGGGTAGGGGAGAGACCCAGTACTTC
>TRBD1|TRBJ2-2|-|TRBV5-5
CASRPDRGNTGELFF
TGTGCCAGCAGACCGGACAGGGGGAACACCGGGGAGCTGTTTTTT
>TRBD2|TRBJ2-3|-|TRBV28
CATRSGTSGILRDTQYF
TGTGCCACACGTTCCGGGACTAGCGGGATATTGAGAGATACGCAGTATTTT
>-|TRBJ2-7|once|TRBV9
CASSVGGDLTEQYF
TGTGCCAGCAGCGTCGGCGGCGACCTGACGGAGCAGTACTTC
>-|TRBJ2-7|-|TRBV11-2
CASSQKQGYEQYF
TGTGCCAGCAGCCAGAAACAGGGCTACGAGCAGTACTTC
>-|TRBJ1-4|-|TRBV18
CASSLTGLRDEKLFF
TGTGCCAGCTCCCTCACAGGGCTGCGGGATGAAAAACTGTTTTTT
>-|TRBJ1-2|-|TRBV7-2
CASSFGINYGYTF
TGTGCCAGCAGCTTCGGTATTAACTATGGCTACACCTTC
>-|TRBJ2-7|once|TRBV4-3
CASSQDFATSYEQYF
TGCGCCAGCAGCCAAGATTTTGCAACTTCCTACGAGCAGTACTTC
>-|TRBJ2-4|-|TRBV11-2
CASSSGHTAKNIQYF
TGTGCCAGCAGCTCGGGACACACTGCCAAAAACATTCAGTACTTC
>-|TRBJ2-5|-|TRBV19
CASSEGPTQYF
TGTGCCAGTAGTGAGGGTCCGACCCAGTACTTC